Shown below are 31 T cell receptor beta chains from a single sample sequenced in a study of cytomegalovirus exposure and HLA in healthy donors. In the PCR, 60 Vbeta and 13 Jbeta primers were used. Only in-frame clones appear in the TCRdb table, and some are missing; sequencing was by immunoSEQ multiplex PCR. The table has 190,000 or so clones, around 83% seen once. Material: PBMCs. These receptors were collected from a man aged 50 to 60 in good health and CMV-seronegative.

Only a few counts were recorded for this clone. V usage is TRBV5-6 and J usage is TRBJ1-3, with D possibly TRBD1 on 6 matching bases. CDR1 is SGHDT and CDR2 is YYEEEE in the germline V gene. With 0 bases removed from V and 0 bases from J, the gap between germline ends came to 10 bases. This CDR3 has 16 residues. CDR3 DNA: TGTGCCAGCAGCTTGGGACAGGTTTCCTCTGGAAACACCATATATTTT. Residues: CASSLGQVSSGNTIYF.

The V and J genes are TRBV10-3 and TRBJ1-2, with TRBD1 as a possible D gene (6 bases). Trimming left V 3 bases short and J 4 bases short, with 12 bases between. In germline, CDR1 is ENHRY, CDR2 SYGVKD. The CDR3 consists of 14 residues. CDR3 protein: CAISDRGYGYGYTF. DNA for the CDR3: TGTGCCATCAGTGACAGGGGCTATGGCTATGGCTACACCTTC.

The gene calls are TRBV5-5 and TRBJ1-2; TRBD1 agrees at 8 bases. The V gene end was trimmed by 0 bases and the J gene end by 5 bases; junction bases not matched to a gene: 6. The germline V gene encodes CDR1 SGHKS and CDR2 YYEKEE (reference sequence). This CDR3 comprises 15 residues. DNA for the CDR3: TGTGCCAGCAGCTTGGAGGCCAGGGGGCCTTATGGCTACACCTTC. Residues: CASSLEARGPYGYTF.

The rearrangement uses TRBV5-4 and TRBJ2-7; possible D gene TRBD2, 6 bases. The CDR3 covers 15 residues. Trimming cost V 1 base and J 2 bases, with 13 bases left between them. Looked up from germline, CDR1 is SGHNT and CDR2 is YYREEE (reference sequence). This chain's CDR3 is CASSLPGTGAYEQYF. In DNA form, the CDR3 reads TGTGCCAGCAGCTTGCCCGGGACGGGAGCCTACGAGCAGTACTTC.

CDR3 bases: TGTGCCAGCAGTAAACAGGGGAACACTGAAGCTTTCTTT. This gives the protein CASSKQGNTEAFF. The rearrangement links TRBV6-5 to TRBJ1-1; TRBD1 is a possible D gene (6 bases). V was pared by 5 bases and J by 1 base, with 8 bases between. CDR1 is MNHEY and CDR2 is SVGAGI in the germline V gene. The CDR3 consists of 13 residues.

The chain joins TRBV5-6 to TRBJ1-5; D might be TRBD1 (6 bases). CDR3 length: 14 residues. Per the germline V gene, CDR1 is SGHDT and CDR2 is YYEEEE. V was clipped by 2 bases and J by 2 bases, with 8 bases between them. The chain's CDR3 is CASSFPGGNQPQHF. CDR3 nucleotide sequence: TGTGCCAGCAGCTTCCCAGGGGGCAATCAGCCCCAGCATTTT.

About this clone: This same CDR3 is encoded by further DNA sequences in the sample. The chain employs TRBV29-1 and TRBJ2-3; 10 bases are a match to TRBD1. The germline V gene has CDR1 SQVTM and CDR2 ANQGSEA. The trim removed 5 bases at V and 4 bases at J, leaving 6 bases unmatched. The CDR3 runs to 14 residues. CDR3 in amino acids: CSVLDRGRPDTQYF. CDR3 sequence (DNA): TGCAGCGTTTTAGACAGGGGGCGCCCAGATACGCAGTATTTT.

V usage is TRBV7-8 and J usage is TRBJ2-1; 14 nucleotides agree with TRBD2. V lost 1 base and J lost 7; bases outside the gene matches: 6. The CDR3 runs 17 residues. Per germline, CDR1 SGHVS and CDR2 FQNEAQ. The CDR3 DNA reads TGTGCCAGCAGCTTAGTGTTTGGGACTAGCGGGAGTAATGAGCAGTTCTTC. This codes for CASSLVFGTSGSNEQFF.

The chain joins TRBV5-8 to TRBJ2-5; TRBD1 might be the D (5 bases). V was trimmed by 3 bases and J by 5 bases, leaving 11 bases between them. The V gene's germline CDR1 is SGHTS and CDR2 YDEGEE. The length of the CDR3 is 13 residues. This CDR3 reads CASSYDRRETQYF. CDR3 coding DNA: TGTGCCAGCAGCTACGACAGAAGGGAGACCCAGTACTTC.

This chain connects TRBV19 to TRBJ1-4; TRBD1 agrees at 10 bases. With 6 bases clipped from V and 0 bases from J, the junction kept 1 base outside the gene matches. The CDR3 runs 15 residues. Germline assignment: CDR1 LNHDA and CDR2 SQIVND (reference sequence). CDR3 amino acids: CASRDRGATNEKLFF. The CDR3 bases are TGTGCCAGTAGGGACAGGGGGGCAACTAATGAAAAACTGTTTTTT.

The chain uses TRBV7-2 and TRBJ2-7; D possibly corresponds to TRBD2 (6 bases). The germline V and J ends were trimmed by 3 bases and 5 bases, with 8 bases remaining between them. Germline CDR1 is SGHTA and CDR2 is FQGNSA. The CDR3 has 12 residues. CDR3 sequence reads: CASSFSGDEQYF. The CDR3 bases are TGTGCCAGCAGCTTTTCGGGAGACGAGCAGTACTTC.

The CDR3 here is CASSLGGRQPQHF. CDR3 coding DNA: TGTGCCAGCAGCTTGGGGGGGAGGCAGCCCCAGCATTTT. The chain carries TRBV5-4 and TRBJ1-5; maybe TRBD1 (5 bases). CDR1 is SGHNT and CDR2 is YYREEE in the germline V gene (reference sequence). The CDR3 covers 13 residues. V lost 0 bases and J 7 bases, leaving 8 bases between the germline ends.

The rearrangement uses TRBV5-5 and TRBJ1-6; D is unresolved. The CDR3 is 14 amino acids. V was trimmed by 0 bases and J by 7 bases, leaving 8 bases between them. Germline-derived CDR1 and CDR2 are SGHKS and YYEKEE (reference sequence). CDR3 in DNA: TGTGCCAGCAGCTTGGACGCCAGGAATTCACCCCTCCACTTT. It codes for CASSLDARNSPLHF.

This chain uses TRBV7-3 with TRBJ2-1; D not certain. V lost 2 bases and J 7 bases, leaving 6 bases between the germline ends. The CDR3 runs 12 residues. Looked up from germline, CDR1 is SGHTA and CDR2 is FQGTGA. CDR3 region: CASSLVANEQFF. The CDR3 DNA sequence: TGTGCCAGCAGCTTAGTTGCGAATGAGCAGTTCTTC.

This chain uses TRBV18 with TRBJ2-5, with D tentatively TRBD2 (6 bases). The V end lost 5 bases, the J end lost 5 bases, and 9 bases lay between the germline ends. The CDR3 is made up of 12 amino acids. Germline V gene lookup returns CDR1 KGHSH and CDR2 LQKENI. The CDR3 coding sequence is TGTGCCAGCTCAGGGGAGGAGGAGACCCAGTACTTC. This gives the protein CASSGEEETQYF.

The chain employs TRBV12-2 and TRBJ1-6; the D call in the table, TRBD1, was not verified against the DNA. TRBV12-2 is assigned pseudogene status. This CDR3 has 17 amino acids. DNA for the CDR3: TGTGCAAGTCGCTTAAGATCGGTCAGGTCAGATAATTCACCCCTCCACTTT. Translation: CASRLRSVRSDNSPLHF.

The chain carries TRBV6-1 and TRBJ1-3; 8 nucleotides align to TRBD1. The V segment lost 6 bases and the J segment 3 bases; nucleotides outside the gene matches: 1. This CDR3 has 13 amino acids. Germline loops: CDR1 MNHNS, CDR2 SASEGT. The CDR3 loop reads CASRGTGGNTIYF. DNA of the CDR3: TGTGCCAGCAGGGGGACAGGTGGAAACACCATATATTTT.

The gene calls are TRBV19 and TRBJ1-1; tentatively, D is TRBD1 (5 bases). Per the germline V gene, CDR1 is LNHDA and CDR2 is SQIVND (reference sequence). Trimming left V 2 bases short and J 4 bases short, with 14 bases between. The CDR3 spans 15 residues. The chain's CDR3 is CASSIKGRRSTEAFF. The CDR3 DNA follows: TGTGCCAGTAGTATAAAGGGGCGGCGTAGCACTGAAGCTTTCTTT.

This chain uses TRBV30 with TRBJ2-4, with 8 bases that match TRBD2. The V and J ends lost 7 bases and 9 bases, in that order; junction bases with no gene match: 17. CDR3 length equals 15 residues. The V gene's germline CDR1 is GTSNPN and CDR2 SVGIG (reference sequence). The CDR3 is CAYEQPAGVVSIQYF. The CDR3 region has the DNA TGTGCCTACGAGCAGCCAGCGGGAGTGGTTAGCATTCAGTACTTC.

V and J are TRBV6-5 and TRBJ2-1, with TRBD1 matching over 10 bases. Germline V gene sequence: CDR1 MNHEY, CDR2 SVGAGI. J lost 9 bases, V lost 4 bases, and 12 bases had no gene match. The CDR3 sequence is 16 residues long. CDR3 DNA: TGTGCCAGCAGTTCCACATGGACAGGGGGGAGGAGTGAGCAGTTCTTC. Its protein product is CASSSTWTGGRSEQFF.

This chain links TRBV18 with TRBJ1-3; no reliable D call. The CDR3 has 15 residues. The V gene lost 3 bases and the J gene lost 4 bases, with 13 bases spanning the gap. Per germline, CDR1 KGHSH and CDR2 LQKENI. This chain's CDR3 is CASSPSARSGNTIYF. The CDR3 nucleotides read TGTGCCAGCTCACCTAGCGCCAGGTCCGGAAACACCATATATTTT.

The chain combines TRBV6-5 with TRBJ1-2; D possibly corresponds to TRBD1 (6 bases). The V end was cut by 6 bases, the J end by 5 bases, with 13 bases between. The germline V gene has CDR1 MNHEY and CDR2 SVGAGI. This CDR3 is built from 13 residues. CDR3 sequence reads: CASSSTGTYGYTF. CDR3 sequence (DNA): TGTGCCAGCAGCTCCACCGGGACATATGGCTACACCTTC.

The chain couples TRBV19 to TRBJ2-1, with D hard to call. Germline-derived CDR1 and CDR2 are LNHDA and SQIVND (reference sequence). V lost 3 bases to trimming and J lost 8 bases, with 8 bases between them. CDR3 length: 12 amino acids. CDR3 in amino acids: CASSMGRDEQFF. CDR3 bases: TGTGCCAGTAGTATGGGCAGAGATGAGCAGTTCTTC.

The chain is built from TRBV18 and TRBJ2-1, with D possibly being TRBD2 (6 bases). CDR1 and CDR2 (germline): KGHSH, LQKENI. This CDR3 is built from 16 residues. Trimming pared 6 bases from V and 2 bases from J, leaving 17 bases between. In DNA, the CDR3 is TGTGCCAGCTCCCCAGACAGAGGAGGGACCTACAATGAGCAGTTCTTC. The encoded protein is CASSPDRGGTYNEQFF.

V usage is TRBV4-2 and J usage is TRBJ2-5; D possibly corresponds to TRBD1 (6 bases). This CDR3 comprises 16 residues. Per the germline V gene, CDR1 is LGHNA and CDR2 is YNFKEQ. The V gene lost 4 bases and the J gene lost 2 bases, with 17 bases spanning the gap. The CDR3 DNA reads as TGTGCCAGCAGCCTACACAGGGAATGGTCTCAAGAGACCCAGTACTTC. This sequence encodes CASSLHREWSQETQYF.

The rearrangement links TRBV2 to TRBJ2-1, with 9 bases aligning to TRBD2. CDR3 length: 16 residues. Germline CDR1 is SNHLY and CDR2 is FYNNEI. After removal of 6 bases from V and 1 base from J, the junction contained 7 bases not matched to a gene. The CDR3 protein is CASRVLSGRSYNEQFF. The CDR3 nucleotides read TGTGCCAGCAGAGTTCTTAGCGGGAGATCCTACAATGAGCAGTTCTTC.

The chain recombines TRBV5-1 with TRBJ2-2; 10 bases agree with TRBD1. Germline V gene sequence: CDR1 SGHRS, CDR2 YFSETQ. J gave up 6 bases and V 4 bases, and 6 bases lay outside the gene matches. The CDR3 has 15 residues. CDR3 DNA sequence: TGCGCCAGCAGCCTGGACAGGGGGATGGCCGGGGAGCTGTTTTTT. Translation: CASSLDRGMAGELFF.

The rearrangement joins TRBV4-3 to TRBJ2-1; TRBD2 agrees at 8 bases. This CDR3 region has 17 residues. Germline assignment: CDR1 LGHNA and CDR2 YSLEER. J lost 9 bases, V lost 3 bases, and 16 bases had no gene match. This CDR3 is CASSQEHGGGTWSEQFF. CDR3 sequence (DNA): TGCGCCAGCAGCCAGGAACACGGGGGGGGAACCTGGAGTGAGCAGTTCTTC.

This chain uses TRBV11-2 with TRBJ1-5; D possibly corresponds to TRBD1 (5 bases). CDR1 and CDR2 (germline): SGHAT, FQNNGV. The CDR3 spans 17 residues. The V end lost 4 bases, the J end lost 0 bases, and 16 bases lay between the germline ends. This chain's CDR3 is CASSSGAGGFSNQPQHF. The CDR3 region has the DNA TGTGCCAGCAGCTCCGGAGCCGGGGGTTTTAGCAATCAGCCCCAGCATTTT.

V usage is TRBV7-2 and J usage is TRBJ1-2; 8 nucleotides line up with TRBD1. This CDR3 comprises 17 residues. CDR1 and CDR2 from the germline V gene are SGHTA and FQGNSA. The V and J ends lost 2 bases and 8 bases, in that order; junction bases with no gene match: 16. In nucleotides, the CDR3 is TGTGCCAGCAGCTTATTGGGCTCGGGGACAGGCGCCTCAGGCTACACCTTC. It codes for CASSLLGSGTGASGYTF.

This chain links TRBV19 with TRBJ1-5, with 9 bases that match TRBD1. The trim removed 7 bases at V and 7 bases at J, leaving 20 bases unmatched. The CDR3 sequence is 18 residues long. The germline gives CDR1 LNHDA, CDR2 SQIVND (reference sequence). The CDR3 sequence: CASTLRMGGGQGGQPQHF. The DNA of the CDR3 is TGTGCCAGTACTCTGAGAATGGGCGGGGGACAGGGAGGACAGCCCCAGCATTTT.